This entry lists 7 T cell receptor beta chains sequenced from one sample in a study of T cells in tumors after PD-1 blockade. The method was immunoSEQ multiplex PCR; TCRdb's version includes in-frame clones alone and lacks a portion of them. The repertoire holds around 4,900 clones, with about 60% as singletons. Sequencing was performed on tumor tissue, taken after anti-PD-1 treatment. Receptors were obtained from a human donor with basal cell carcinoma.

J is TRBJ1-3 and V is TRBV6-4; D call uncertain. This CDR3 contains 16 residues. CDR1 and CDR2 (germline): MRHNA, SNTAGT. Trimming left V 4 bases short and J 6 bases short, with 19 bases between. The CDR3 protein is CASSVGPKPFLNTIYF. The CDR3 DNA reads TGTGCCAGCAGTGTTGGACCCAAGCCTTTCTTAAACACCATATATTTT.

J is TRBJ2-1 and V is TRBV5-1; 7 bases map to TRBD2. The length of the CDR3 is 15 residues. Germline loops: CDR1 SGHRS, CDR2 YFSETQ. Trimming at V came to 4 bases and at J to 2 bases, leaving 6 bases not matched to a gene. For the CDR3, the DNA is TGCGCCAGCAGCGTATCGGGGGGAGCCTACAATGAGCAGTTCTTC. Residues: CASSVSGGAYNEQFF.

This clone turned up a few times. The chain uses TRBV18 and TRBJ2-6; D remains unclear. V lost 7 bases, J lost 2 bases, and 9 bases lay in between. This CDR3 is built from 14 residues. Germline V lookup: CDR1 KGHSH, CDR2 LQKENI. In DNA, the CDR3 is TGTGCCAGCTTACGACAAACTGGGGCCAACGTCCTGACTTTC. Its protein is CASLRQTGANVLTF.

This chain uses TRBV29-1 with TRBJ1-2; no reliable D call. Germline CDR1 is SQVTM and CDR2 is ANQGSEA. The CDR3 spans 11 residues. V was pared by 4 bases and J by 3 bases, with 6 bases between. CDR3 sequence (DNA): TGCAGCGTTGTTCGGGACTATGGCTACACCTTC. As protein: CSVVRDYGYTF.

CDR3 in DNA: TGTGCCAGCAGCAGCCCGGGACCAGGGGGCTATGGCTACACCTTC. It translates to CASSSPGPGGYGYTF. The chain combines TRBV21-1 with TRBJ1-2; TRBD1 reflects the table's D call only, with no check against the DNA. TRBV21-1 is an annotated pseudogene. CDR3 length equals 15 residues.

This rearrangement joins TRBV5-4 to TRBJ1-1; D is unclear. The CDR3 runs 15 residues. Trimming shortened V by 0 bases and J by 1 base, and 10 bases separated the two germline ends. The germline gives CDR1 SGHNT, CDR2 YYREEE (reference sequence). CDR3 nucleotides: TGTGCCAGCAGCTTGGGGGCTTGGGGGAACACTGAAGCTTTCTTT. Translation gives CASSLGAWGNTEAFF.

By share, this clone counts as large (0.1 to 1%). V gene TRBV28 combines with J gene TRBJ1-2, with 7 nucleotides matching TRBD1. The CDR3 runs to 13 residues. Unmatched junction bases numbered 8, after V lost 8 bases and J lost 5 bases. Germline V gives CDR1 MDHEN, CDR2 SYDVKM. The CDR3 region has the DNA TGTGCCAGCGTACCCCGGACAGGTTATGGCTACACCTTC. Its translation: CASVPRTGYGYTF.